This T cell receptor beta chain was sequenced during a study of response to subunit inactivated influenza vaccine. Via MiXCR, TCRdb re-called the RT-PCR reads, giving one row per CDR3 protein. The data show approximately 520,000 distinct CDR3 sequences, approximately 15% seen once. The CDR3 has 14 amino acids. Details on this clonotype: A read error may produce the germline difference seen at one junction end.

The sequencing used CD4+ T cells sorted from PBMCs, collected around 2 years after vaccination. The genes are TRBV12-3 or TRBV12-4 and TRBJ1-2; D not certain. The origin of this receptor is a man in his fifties or sixties who received an inactivated influenza vaccine. The CDR3 nucleotides are TGTGCCAGCAGTTTAGGGCAGCTCGATTATGGCCACACCTTC. It codes for CASSLGQLDYGHTF.